Below are 20 T cell receptor beta chains sequenced from a single sample in a study of blood T cells in healthy people across ages. Through a sample-barcoded 5' primer and a J-beta primer mix, a second PCR was run for 7 to 11 cycles. In TCRdb, the 5' RACE reads were re-called with MiXCR into one record per CDR3 protein. The table shows approximately 1,000,000 distinct CDR3 sequences, with 35% to 45% occurring only once. Input material: blood. Receptors originate from a young man in good health.

This sequence joins TRBV7-8 and TRBJ2-3; no clear D gene. CDR3 length: 17 residues. The V end was cut by 2 bases, the J end by 0 bases, with 15 bases between. Germline lookup yields CDR1 SGHVS and CDR2 FQNEAQ. The CDR3 region has the DNA TGTGCCAGCAGCTTACCCCTGGCGGCCCTTAGCACAGATACGCAGTATTTT. Protein sequence: CASSLPLAALSTDTQYF.

This clonotype has only a few counts. The chain couples TRBV12-3 or TRBV12-4 to TRBJ1-1; TRBD1 might be the D (5 bases). This CDR3 region has 13 residues. V was shortened by 3 bases and J by 7 bases, with 12 bases between the two germline ends. CDR3 sequence: CASSFPRGGEAFF. CDR3 nucleotides: TGTGCCAGCAGTTTTCCCCGGGGGGGTGAAGCTTTCTTT.

The rearrangement links TRBV9 to TRBJ1-1; D is unclear. From germline, CDR1 is SGDLS and CDR2 YYNGEE. Trimming stripped 3 bases from V and 0 bases from J, with 9 bases between. The CDR3 runs 14 residues. CDR3 sequence (DNA): TGTGCCAGCAGCGCAGGCTGGGTGAACACTGAAGCTTTCTTT. This codes for CASSAGWVNTEAFF.

CDR3 region: CASTGQGNEKLFF. CDR3 bases: TGTGCCAGCACGGGACAGGGGAATGAAAAACTGTTTTTT. The rearrangement joins TRBV6-6 to TRBJ1-4; TRBD1 matches at 10 bases. Unmatched junction bases numbered 1, after V lost 7 bases and J lost 5 bases. The CDR3 consists of 13 residues. Germline V gene sequence: CDR1 MNHNY, CDR2 SVGAGI (reference sequence).

A remark on this clonotype: At one boundary the junction diverges from the germline segment, which might be a read error. The chain uses TRBV7-3 and TRBJ1-1; a weak D match, TRBD1 (5 bases). The CDR3 runs to 16 residues. From germline, CDR1 is SGHTA and CDR2 FQGTGA. The CDR3 region has the DNA TGTGCCAGCAGCTTGGGGCCGAAGGATTTGAACGCTGAAGCTTTCTTT. Its protein product is CASSLGPKDLNAEAFF.

This clonotype showed up many times. V and J are TRBV5-1 and TRBJ2-5, with 7 bases matching TRBD1. The junction had 5 bases not matched to a gene; V was cut back by 4 bases and J by 2 bases. Germline values: CDR1 SGHRS, CDR2 YFSETQ. CDR3 size: 14 residues. The CDR3 spells CASSRDSFQETQYF. For the CDR3, the DNA is TGCGCCAGCAGCCGGGACAGTTTTCAAGAGACCCAGTACTTC.

The V call is TRBV28, the J call TRBJ1-6; D unresolved. This CDR3 region has 12 residues. V dropped 7 bases and J dropped 5 bases, with 6 bases sitting between them. The germline gives CDR1 MDHEN, CDR2 SYDVKM. The CDR3 is CASNGDNSPLHF. In DNA form, the CDR3 reads TGTGCCAGCAACGGGGATAATTCACCCCTCCACTTT.

The CDR3 region is CAWSVQYRTDYGYTF. In DNA form, the CDR3 reads TGTGCCTGGAGTGTACAATACAGGACCGACTATGGCTACACCTTC. The J gene is TRBJ1-2, the V gene TRBV30; possible D gene TRBD1, 5 bases. CDR3 length equals 15 residues. Germline V gene sequence: CDR1 GTSNPN, CDR2 SVGIG (reference sequence). V lost 0 bases and J 3 bases, leaving 14 bases between the germline ends.

V and J are TRBV27 and TRBJ1-4, with a possible D match to TRBD1 (6 bases). Germline V gene sequence: CDR1 MNHEY, CDR2 SMNVEV (reference sequence). The V end was cut by 2 bases, the J end by 7 bases, with 14 bases between. This CDR3 region has 15 residues. The CDR3 reads CASSLGGRGTEKLFF. CDR3 in DNA: TGTGCCAGCAGTTTAGGCGGCAGGGGAACTGAAAAACTGTTTTTT.

J is TRBJ2-7 and V is TRBV7-2; D gene unclear. The CDR3 loop spans 16 amino acids. Looked up from germline, CDR1 is SGHTA and CDR2 is FQGNSA. V was clipped by 3 bases and J by 3 bases, with 18 bases between them. The CDR3 sequence: CASSFSGLSSLYEQYF. The CDR3 DNA follows: TGTGCCAGCAGCTTTTCCGGGCTTTCCTCCCTCTACGAGCAGTACTTC.

This clonotype has at least ten counts. The chain couples TRBV12-3 or TRBV12-4 to TRBJ2-3; 9 nucleotides match TRBD2. The ends lost 3 bases at V and 5 bases at J; junction bases unmatched: 9. The CDR3 is 16 amino acids. The CDR3 DNA is TGTGCCAGCAGTTTCGATGCGGGGGGGCGTAAAGATACGCAGTATTTT. It translates to CASSFDAGGRKDTQYF.

The V gene is TRBV2, the J gene TRBJ2-5, with D hard to call. Trimming pared 7 bases from V and 5 bases from J, leaving 20 bases between. CDR1 and CDR2 from the germline V gene are SNHLY and FYNNEI. The CDR3 sequence is 15 residues long. The CDR3 DNA reads as TGTGCCAGCACTCCGACCGGCTTCAACCGGGAGACCCAGTACTTC. It codes for CASTPTGFNRETQYF.

As regards this clonotype: At one end the junction does not follow the germline gene, possibly because of a read error. For the CDR3, the DNA is TGTGTCAGCAGCTTAGCTAGCGTAGATACGCAGTATTTT. Encoded protein: CVSSLASVDTQYF. The chain has TRBV7-2 and TRBJ2-3; TRBD2 is a possible D gene (6 bases). CDR3 length: 13 residues. Germline V gives CDR1 SGHTA, CDR2 FQGNSA.

The chain uses TRBV6-5 and TRBJ2-3; D not resolved. V was trimmed by 4 bases and J by 4 bases, leaving 15 bases between them. The CDR3 consists of 15 residues. Germline V gene lookup returns CDR1 MNHEY and CDR2 SVGAGI. The CDR3 coding sequence is TGTGCCAGCAGTTGGACCCCTGTCGAAGCAGATACGCAGTATTTT. This gives the protein CASSWTPVEADTQYF.

In this sample, this clonotype turned up a few times. J is TRBJ1-2 and V is TRBV6-6, with TRBD1 as a possible D gene (6 bases). This CDR3 contains 14 residues. The germline V and J ends were trimmed by 2 bases and 3 bases, with 10 bases remaining between them. Germline loops: CDR1 MNHNY, CDR2 SVGAGI (reference sequence). CDR3 amino acids: CASSYARQDYGYTF. In DNA, the CDR3 is TGTGCCAGCAGTTACGCCAGACAGGACTATGGCTACACCTTC.

V is TRBV7-2 and J is TRBJ1-6; TRBD1 agrees at 9 bases. With V trimmed by 5 bases and J by 3 bases, 8 bases remained unmatched. CDR3 length equals 17 residues. Germline V lookup: CDR1 SGHTA, CDR2 FQGNSA. The CDR3 here is CASSDTGGPFYNSPLHF. The CDR3 region has the DNA TGTGCCAGCAGCGACACAGGGGGCCCCTTCTATAATTCACCCCTCCACTTT.

This clonotype has just a few counts. The chain employs TRBV30 and TRBJ1-2; D ambiguous. This CDR3 has 11 residues. V was clipped by 0 bases and J by 6 bases, with 5 bases between them. The V gene's germline CDR1 is GTSNPN and CDR2 SVGIG (reference sequence). The CDR3 here is CAWSVGDGYTF. DNA for the CDR3: TGTGCCTGGAGTGTCGGGGATGGCTACACCTTC.

The CDR3 sequence is CASSLGVARTYNEQYF. Written as DNA, the CDR3 is TGTGCCAGCAGCTTAGGGGTAGCGAGGACCTACAATGAGCAGTACTTC. The chain uses TRBV7-9 and TRBJ2-1; tentative D call: TRBD2 (5 bases). The J call is in doubt because the DNA end fits TRBJ2-7 better. In germline, CDR1 is SEHNR, CDR2 FQNEAQ (reference sequence). CDR3 length: 16 amino acids.

The chain employs TRBV4-2 and TRBJ2-1, with TRBD1 matching over 9 bases. The J call may be mistaken, given a closer DNA end match to TRBJ2-7. Germline assignment: CDR1 LGHNA and CDR2 YNFKEQ. The CDR3 length is 15 residues. The CDR3 is CASSPAGTGRNEQYF. CDR3 bases: TGTGCCAGCAGCCCCGCGGGGACAGGGCGTAATGAGCAGTACTTC.

This clonotype was recorded once. A much larger clone is a single base away; this may be a read error. The chain carries TRBV4-1 and TRBJ2-1; D gene unclear. The CDR3 spans 17 residues. V was pared by 4 bases and J by 0 bases, with 16 bases between. The V gene's germline CDR1 is MGHRA and CDR2 YSYEKL. CDR3 protein: CASSRELTGYSYNEQFF. CDR3 DNA: TGCGCCAGCAGCCGAGAATTAACCGGGTACTCCTACAATGAGCAGTTCTTC.